This passage covers 10 T cell receptor beta chains from one sample sequenced in a study of human T cells and chemical hapten exposure. TCRdb reprocessed the RACE reads with MiXCR, giving one entry per CDR3 protein. The table shows approximately 72,000 distinct CDR3 sequences, with 8.5% to 14% occurring only once. Stated time point: patch test 3, about 24 weeks after DPC sensitization. The sample's treatment: therapeutic diphenylcyclopropenone sensitization with weekly scalp DPC. The sample consisted of whole blood, taken in connection with sensitization to the hapten diphenylcyclopropenone (DPC). The receptors derive from a woman aged 45 to 65 with alopecia areata. Some clones in this sample may be carry-over from other donors' samples.

This clonotype has just a few counts. CDR3: CASSQGGITGELFF. CDR3 bases: TGCGCCAGCAGCCAAGGCGGGATCACCGGGGAGCTGTTTTTT. This chain links TRBV4-3 with TRBJ2-2; maybe TRBD2 (6 bases). V lost 1 base and J lost 4, with 7 bases in between. The CDR3 spans 14 residues. Germline V gene data show CDR1 as LGHNA and CDR2 as YSLEER.

This clonotype was counted at least ten times. The chain has TRBV7-9 and TRBJ1-4; D not certain. This CDR3 is built from 14 residues. Trimming pared 5 bases from V and 6 bases from J, leaving 13 bases between. Germline-derived CDR1 and CDR2 are SEHNR and FQNEAQ (reference sequence). The CDR3 DNA is TGTGCCAGCAGCCAACCGGGTTCGGATGAAAAACTGTTTTTT. Its protein is CASSQPGSDEKLFF.

This clonotype was counted many times. The chain recombines TRBV4-3 with TRBJ1-3; D not resolved. The CDR3 is 17 residues long. With 0 bases removed from V and 1 base from J, the gap between germline ends came to 13 bases. The germline CDR1 and CDR2 sequences are LGHNA and YSLEER. CDR3 in DNA: TGCGCCAGCAGCCAAGATCGAGAGTTGATTTCTGGAAACACCATATATTTT. Its protein product is CASSQDRELISGNTIYF.

At least ten counts were recorded for this clonotype. The chain carries TRBV7-9 and TRBJ2-1, with TRBD1 matching 10 bases. With V trimmed by 10 bases and J by 2 bases, 8 bases remained unmatched. Germline CDR1 reads SEHNR; CDR2 reads FQNEAQ (reference sequence). CDR3 length equals 15 residues. The CDR3 DNA reads as TGTGCCACCCCAAGGACAGGGGGTACCTACAATGAGCAGTTCTTC. The encoded protein is CATPRTGGTYNEQFF. The full variable domain, in which reference TRBV7-9 and TRBJ2-1 provide the parts outside the CDR3, is DTGVSQNPRHKITKRGQNVTFRCDPISEHNRLYWYRQTLGQGPEFLTYFQNEAQLEKSRLLSDRFSAERPKGSFSTLEIQRTEQGDSAMYLCATPRTGGTYNEQFFGPGTRLTVL.

This clonotype has a handful of counts. DNA of the CDR3: TGTGCCAGCAGCTTAGGGGGGCAGACCTACGAGCAGTACTTC. It specifies CASSLGGQTYEQYF. The chain recombines TRBV7-6 with TRBJ2-7, with D possibly TRBD1 on 6 matching bases. Per germline, CDR1 SGHVS and CDR2 FNYEAQ. Trimming removed 1 base at V and 2 bases at J, with 9 bases between. The CDR3 spans 14 residues.

Many counts were recorded for this clonotype. The rearrangement uses TRBV18 and TRBJ1-5; TRBD1 aligns across 9 bases. Trimming took 5 bases from V and 1 from J; bases not matched to a gene: 6. This CDR3 is built from 16 residues. Germline loops: CDR1 KGHSH, CDR2 LQKENI. The DNA for the CDR3 is TGTGCCAGCTCAGGCCCGGGACAGGGCAGCAATCAGCCCCAGCATTTT. It specifies CASSGPGQGSNQPQHF.

This clonotype came up a few times. A junction boundary mismatches the germline segment, possibly from a read error. V and J are TRBV7-7 and TRBJ1-5; TRBD1 agrees at 8 bases. The CDR3 spans 16 residues. The germline V gene has CDR1 SSHAT and CDR2 FNYEAQ (reference sequence). CDR3 loop: CASSLETGAQDQPQHF. The CDR3, as DNA: TGTGCTAGCAGCCTAGAGACAGGGGCCCAGGATCAGCCCCAGCATTTT. The full variable domain, rest sourced from reference TRBV7-7 and TRBJ1-5, is GAGVSQSPRYKVTKRGQDVTLRCDPISSHATLYWYQQALGQGPEFLTYFNYEAQPDKSGLPSDRFSAERPEGSISTLTIQRTEQRDSAMYRCASSLETGAQDQPQHFGDGTRLSIL.

This clonotype was observed at least ten times. The genes are TRBV19 and TRBJ1-2; D call uncertain. The CDR3 is made up of 15 amino acids. Trimming took 1 base from V and 1 from J, leaving 10 bases between them. CDR1 LNHDA and CDR2 SQIVND come from the germline V gene (reference sequence). This CDR3 is CASSIAAHRNYGYTF. Here the CDR3 DNA reads TGTGCCAGTAGTATAGCGGCGCACCGTAACTATGGCTACACCTTC.

This clonotype has ten or more counts. The chain carries TRBV5-1 and TRBJ2-1; TRBD1 aligns across 9 bases. The germline V gene has CDR1 SGHRS and CDR2 YFSETQ. J lost 14 bases, V lost 0 bases, and 6 bases had no gene match. This CDR3 is 13 amino acids long. CDR3 amino acids: CASSLAWDRDKFF. In DNA, the CDR3 is TGCGCCAGCAGCTTGGCCTGGGACAGGGATAAGTTCTTC.

This clonotype was seen many times. The chain uses TRBV29-1 and TRBJ2-1; 12 bases fit TRBD2. Trimming cost V 7 bases and J 8 bases; bases outside gene matches: 6. The CDR3 sequence is 13 residues long. The germline V gene encodes CDR1 SQVTM and CDR2 ANQGSEA. This CDR3 reads CSAAGLAGDEQFF. In DNA, the CDR3 is TGCAGCGCCGCGGGACTAGCGGGCGATGAGCAGTTCTTC.